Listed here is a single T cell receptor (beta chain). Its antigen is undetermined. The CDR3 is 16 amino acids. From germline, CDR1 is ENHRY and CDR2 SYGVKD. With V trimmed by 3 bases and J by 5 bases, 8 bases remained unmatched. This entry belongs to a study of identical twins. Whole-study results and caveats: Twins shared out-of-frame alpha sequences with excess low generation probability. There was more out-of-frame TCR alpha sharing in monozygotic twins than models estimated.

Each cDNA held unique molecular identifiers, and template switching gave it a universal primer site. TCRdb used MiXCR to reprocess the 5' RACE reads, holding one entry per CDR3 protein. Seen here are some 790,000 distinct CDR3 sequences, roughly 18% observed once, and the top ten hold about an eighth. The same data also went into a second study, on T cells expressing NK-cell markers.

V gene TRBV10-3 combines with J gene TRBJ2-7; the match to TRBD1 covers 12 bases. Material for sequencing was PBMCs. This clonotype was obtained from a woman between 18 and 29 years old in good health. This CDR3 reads CAISDRTGQGAHEQYF. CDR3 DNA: TGTGCCATCAGTGACCGAACGGGACAGGGGGCCCACGAGCAGTACTTC.